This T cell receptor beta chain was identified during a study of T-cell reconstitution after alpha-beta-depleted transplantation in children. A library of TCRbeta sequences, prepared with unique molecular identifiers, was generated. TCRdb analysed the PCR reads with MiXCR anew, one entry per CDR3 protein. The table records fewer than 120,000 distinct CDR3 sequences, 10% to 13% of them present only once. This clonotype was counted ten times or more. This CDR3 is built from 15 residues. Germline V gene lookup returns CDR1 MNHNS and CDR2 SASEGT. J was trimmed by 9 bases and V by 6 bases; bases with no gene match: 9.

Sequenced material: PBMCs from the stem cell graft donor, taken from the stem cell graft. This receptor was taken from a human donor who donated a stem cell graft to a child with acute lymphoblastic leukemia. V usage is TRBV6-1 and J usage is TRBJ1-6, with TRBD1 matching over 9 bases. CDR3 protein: CASSPPGQGTSPLHF. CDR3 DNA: TGTGCCAGCAGCCCACCGGGACAGGGAACTTCACCCCTCCACTTT.